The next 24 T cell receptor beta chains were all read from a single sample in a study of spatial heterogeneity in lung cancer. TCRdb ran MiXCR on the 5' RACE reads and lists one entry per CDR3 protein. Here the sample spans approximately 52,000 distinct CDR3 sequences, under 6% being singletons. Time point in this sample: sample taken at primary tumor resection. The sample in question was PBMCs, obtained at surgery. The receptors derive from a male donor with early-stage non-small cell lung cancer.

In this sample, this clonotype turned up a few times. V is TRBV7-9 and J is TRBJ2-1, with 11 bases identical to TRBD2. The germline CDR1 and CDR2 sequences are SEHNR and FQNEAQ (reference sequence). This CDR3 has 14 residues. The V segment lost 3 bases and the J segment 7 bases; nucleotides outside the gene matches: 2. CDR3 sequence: CASSLASGGNEQFF. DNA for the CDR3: TGTGCCAGCAGCTTGGCTAGCGGGGGGAATGAGCAGTTCTTC.

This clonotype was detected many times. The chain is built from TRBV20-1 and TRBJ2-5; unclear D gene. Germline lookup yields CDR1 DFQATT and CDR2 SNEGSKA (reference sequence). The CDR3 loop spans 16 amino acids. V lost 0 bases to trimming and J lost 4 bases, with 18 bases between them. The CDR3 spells CSARDGYYPLRETQYF. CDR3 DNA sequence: TGCAGTGCTAGAGATGGGTACTATCCACTGAGAGAGACCCAGTACTTC.

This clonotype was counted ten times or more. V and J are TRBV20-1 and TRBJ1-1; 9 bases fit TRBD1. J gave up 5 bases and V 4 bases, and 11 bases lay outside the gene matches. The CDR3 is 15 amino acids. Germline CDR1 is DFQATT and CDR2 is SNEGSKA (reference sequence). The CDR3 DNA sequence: TGCAGTGCTATTCGAAGGGACAGGGCGGGAACTGAAGCTTTCTTT. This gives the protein CSAIRRDRAGTEAFF.

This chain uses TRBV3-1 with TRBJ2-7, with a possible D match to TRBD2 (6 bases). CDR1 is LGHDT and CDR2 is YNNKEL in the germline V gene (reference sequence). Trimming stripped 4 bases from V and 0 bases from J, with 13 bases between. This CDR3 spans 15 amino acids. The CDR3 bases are TGTGCCAGCAGCCTGGCCCCGGGACTCTCCTACGAGCAGTACTTC. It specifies CASSLAPGLSYEQYF.

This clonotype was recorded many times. DNA for the CDR3: TGTGCCATCAAGGAAAGGACAGAAGGGGATGAGCAGTTCTTC. It specifies CAIKERTEGDEQFF. The J gene is TRBJ2-1, the V gene TRBV10-3, with D tentatively TRBD1 (6 bases). Trimming removed 7 bases at V and 8 bases at J, with 18 bases between. Germline-derived CDR1 and CDR2 are ENHRY and SYGVKD. There are 14 residues in the CDR3.

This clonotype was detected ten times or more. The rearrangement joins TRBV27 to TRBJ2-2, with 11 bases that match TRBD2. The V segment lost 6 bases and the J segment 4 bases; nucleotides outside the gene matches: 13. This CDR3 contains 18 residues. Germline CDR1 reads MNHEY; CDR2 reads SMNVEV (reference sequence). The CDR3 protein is CASRPLAGGLRGTGELFF. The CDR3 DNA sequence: TGTGCCAGCAGGCCCCTAGCGGGAGGCCTGAGGGGCACCGGGGAGCTGTTTTTT.

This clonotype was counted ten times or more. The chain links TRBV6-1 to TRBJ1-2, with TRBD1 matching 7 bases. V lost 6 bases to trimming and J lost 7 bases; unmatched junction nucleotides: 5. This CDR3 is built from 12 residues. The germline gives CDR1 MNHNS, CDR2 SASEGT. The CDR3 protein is CASRGTELGYTF. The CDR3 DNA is TGTGCCAGCAGGGGGACAGAGCTTGGCTACACCTTC.

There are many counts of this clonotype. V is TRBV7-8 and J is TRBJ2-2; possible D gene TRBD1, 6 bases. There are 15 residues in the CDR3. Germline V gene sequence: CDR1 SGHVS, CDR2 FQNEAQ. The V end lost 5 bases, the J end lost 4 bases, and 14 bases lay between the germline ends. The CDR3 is CASSPHRVPTGELFF. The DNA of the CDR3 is TGTGCCAGCAGCCCGCACAGGGTCCCCACCGGGGAGCTGTTTTTT.

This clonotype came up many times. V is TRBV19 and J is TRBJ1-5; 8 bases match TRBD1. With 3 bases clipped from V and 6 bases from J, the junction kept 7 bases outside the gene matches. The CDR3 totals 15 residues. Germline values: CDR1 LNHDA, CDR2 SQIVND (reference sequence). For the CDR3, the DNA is TGTGCCAGTAGTATCCCCGGACAGGGTACTCAGCCCCAGCATTTT. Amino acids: CASSIPGQGTQPQHF.

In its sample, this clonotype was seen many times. This CDR3 is CASSQDIDRNRDFTDTQYF. CDR3 nucleotide sequence: TGCGCCAGCAGCCAAGATATAGACCGAAACCGGGACTTCACAGATACGCAGTATTTT. The chain combines TRBV4-3 with TRBJ2-3; a possible D gene is TRBD2 (6 bases). CDR3 length: 19 amino acids. V was trimmed by 0 bases and J by 2 bases, leaving 21 bases between them. CDR1 is LGHNA, CDR2 YSLEER, per germline.

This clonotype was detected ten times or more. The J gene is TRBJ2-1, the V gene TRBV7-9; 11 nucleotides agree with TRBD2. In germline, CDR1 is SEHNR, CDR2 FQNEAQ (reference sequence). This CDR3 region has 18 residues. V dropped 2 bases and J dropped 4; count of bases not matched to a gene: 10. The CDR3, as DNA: TGTGCCAGCAGCTTACCCCCAAGACTAGCGGGGATATACAATGAGCAGTTCTTC. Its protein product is CASSLPPRLAGIYNEQFF.

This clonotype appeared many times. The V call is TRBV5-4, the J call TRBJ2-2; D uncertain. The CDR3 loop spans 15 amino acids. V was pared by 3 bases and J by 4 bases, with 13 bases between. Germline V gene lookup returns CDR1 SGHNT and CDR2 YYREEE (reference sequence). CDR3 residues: CASSSWAGFTGELFF. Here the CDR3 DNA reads TGTGCCAGCAGCTCGTGGGCCGGGTTCACCGGGGAGCTGTTTTTT.

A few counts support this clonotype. The CDR3 protein is CSALWESRADTQYF. DNA of the CDR3: TGCAGTGCTTTGTGGGAGTCTCGGGCAGATACGCAGTATTTT. The chain couples TRBV20-1 to TRBJ2-3; possibly TRBD2 for D (5 bases). The V gene's germline CDR1 is DFQATT and CDR2 SNEGSKA (reference sequence). This CDR3 is 14 amino acids long. Trimming pared 5 bases from V and 4 bases from J, leaving 16 bases between.

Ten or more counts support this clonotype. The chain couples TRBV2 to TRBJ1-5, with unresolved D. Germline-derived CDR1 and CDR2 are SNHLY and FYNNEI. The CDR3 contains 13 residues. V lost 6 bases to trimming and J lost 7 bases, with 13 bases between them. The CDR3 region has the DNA TGTGCCAGCAGGGATGACATTGGGCAGCCCCAGCATTTT. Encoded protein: CASRDDIGQPQHF. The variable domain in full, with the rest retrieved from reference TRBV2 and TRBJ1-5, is EPEVTQTPSHQVTQMGQEVILRCVPISNHLYFYWYRQILGQKVEFLVSFYNNEISEKSEIFDDQFSVERPDGSNFTLKIRSTKLEDSAMYFCASRDDIGQPQHFGDGTRLSIL.

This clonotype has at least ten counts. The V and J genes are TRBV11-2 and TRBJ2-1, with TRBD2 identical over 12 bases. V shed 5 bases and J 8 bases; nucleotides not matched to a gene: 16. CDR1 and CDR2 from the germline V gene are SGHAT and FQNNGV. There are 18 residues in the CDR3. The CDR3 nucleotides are TGTGCCAGCAGCATAACTGTCGAATCGGGACTAGCGGGCTATGAGCAGTTCTTC. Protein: CASSITVESGLAGYEQFF.

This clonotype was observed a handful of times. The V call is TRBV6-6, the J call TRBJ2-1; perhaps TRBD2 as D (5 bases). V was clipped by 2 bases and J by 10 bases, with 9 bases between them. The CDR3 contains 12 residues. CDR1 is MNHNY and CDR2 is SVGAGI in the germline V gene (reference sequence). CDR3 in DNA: TGTGCCAGCAGTTACGAGCGGCTAGAGCAGTTCTTC. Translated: CASSYERLEQFF.

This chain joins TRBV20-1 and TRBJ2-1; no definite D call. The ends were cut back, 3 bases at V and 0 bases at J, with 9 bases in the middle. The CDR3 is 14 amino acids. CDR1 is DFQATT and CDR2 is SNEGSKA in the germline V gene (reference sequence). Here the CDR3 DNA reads TGCAGTGCTAGGGTCCACAACTCCTACAATGAGCAGTTCTTC. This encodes CSARVHNSYNEQFF.

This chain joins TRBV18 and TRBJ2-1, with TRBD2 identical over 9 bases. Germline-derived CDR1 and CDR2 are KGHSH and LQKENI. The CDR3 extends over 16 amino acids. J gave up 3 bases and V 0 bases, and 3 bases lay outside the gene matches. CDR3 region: CASSPPAGGLYNEQFF. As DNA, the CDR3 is TGTGCCAGCTCACCACCGGCGGGAGGGCTCTACAATGAGCAGTTCTTC.

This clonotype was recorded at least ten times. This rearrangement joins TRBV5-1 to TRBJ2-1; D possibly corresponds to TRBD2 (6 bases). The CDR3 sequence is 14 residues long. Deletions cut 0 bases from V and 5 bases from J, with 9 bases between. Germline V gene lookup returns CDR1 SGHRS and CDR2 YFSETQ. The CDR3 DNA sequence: TGCGCCAGCAGCTTGGTACGGACTAACAATGAGCAGTTCTTC. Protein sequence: CASSLVRTNNEQFF. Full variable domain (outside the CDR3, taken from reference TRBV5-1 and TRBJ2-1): KAGVTQTPRYLIKTRGQQVTLSCSPISGHRSVSWYQQTPGQGLQFLFEYFSETQRNKGNFPGRFSGRQFSNSRSEMNVSTLELGDSALYLCASSLVRTNNEQFFGPGTRLTVL.

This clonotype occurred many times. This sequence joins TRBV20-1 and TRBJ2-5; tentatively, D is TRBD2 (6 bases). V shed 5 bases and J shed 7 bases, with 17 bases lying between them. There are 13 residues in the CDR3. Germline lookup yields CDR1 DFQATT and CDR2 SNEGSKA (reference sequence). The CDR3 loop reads CSAHRSGHGTQYF. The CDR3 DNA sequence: TGCAGTGCTCACCGTAGCGGCCATGGGACCCAGTACTTC.

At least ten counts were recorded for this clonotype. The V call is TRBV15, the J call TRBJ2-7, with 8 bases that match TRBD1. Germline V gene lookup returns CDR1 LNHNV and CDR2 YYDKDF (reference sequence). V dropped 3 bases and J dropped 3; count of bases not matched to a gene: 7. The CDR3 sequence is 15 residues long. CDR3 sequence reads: CATSRRTGSYYEQYF. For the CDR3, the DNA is TGTGCCACCAGCAGGAGGACAGGGTCTTACTACGAGCAGTACTTC.

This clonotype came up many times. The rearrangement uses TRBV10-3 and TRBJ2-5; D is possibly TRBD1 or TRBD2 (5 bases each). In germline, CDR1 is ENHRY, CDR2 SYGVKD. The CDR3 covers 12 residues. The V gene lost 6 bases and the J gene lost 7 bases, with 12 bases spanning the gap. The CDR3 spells CAIRGERGTQYF. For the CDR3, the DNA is TGTGCCATCAGAGGCGAGAGGGGGACCCAGTACTTC.

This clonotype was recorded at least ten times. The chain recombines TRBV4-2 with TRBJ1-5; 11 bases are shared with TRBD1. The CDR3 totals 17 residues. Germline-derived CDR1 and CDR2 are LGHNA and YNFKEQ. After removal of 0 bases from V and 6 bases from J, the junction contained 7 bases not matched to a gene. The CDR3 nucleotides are TGTGCCAGCAGCCAAGATCGGACAGGGGGCTTCATTCAGCCCCAGCATTTT. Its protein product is CASSQDRTGGFIQPQHF.

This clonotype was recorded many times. DNA for the CDR3: TGTGCCAGCAGCTTGGTGGGCCGGGTCGCTTTCTTT. It codes for CASSLVGRVAFF. This chain uses TRBV5-6 with TRBJ1-1; no reliable D call. Germline V gene lookup returns CDR1 SGHDT and CDR2 YYEEEE. Trimming took 0 bases from V and 11 from J, leaving 11 bases between them. This CDR3 is built from 12 residues. Full variable domain (rest looked up from reference TRBV5-6 and TRBJ1-1): DAGVTQSPTHLIKTRGQQVTLRCSPKSGHDTVSWYQQALGQGPQFIFQYYEEEERQRGNFPDRFSGHQFPNYSSELNVNALLLGDSALYLCASSLVGRVAFFGQGTRLTVV.